Below are 21 T cell receptor beta chains sequenced from a single sample in a study of blood T cell repertoires in COVID-19. TCRdb's copy holds only in-frame clones and misses some; the assay was immunoSEQ multiplex PCR. The data show tens of thousands of clones, 90% seen once. Sequenced sample: peripheral blood. These receptors came from a man between 50 and 59 years old with acute or convalescent COVID-19.

This rearrangement joins TRBV19 to TRBJ1-1; the match to TRBD1 covers 9 bases. V was pared by 6 bases and J by 3 bases, with 5 bases of the junction left unmatched. Germline CDR1 reads LNHDA; CDR2 reads SQIVND (reference sequence). The CDR3 covers 14 residues. CDR3 nucleotides: TGTGCCAGTAGACAGCGGACAGGGGACACTGAAGCTTTCTTT. Translated, it gives CASRQRTGDTEAFF.

V gene TRBV10-1 combines with J gene TRBJ2-3; the D gene is possibly TRBD1 (5 bases). From germline, CDR1 is WNHNN and CDR2 SYGVQD (reference sequence). The CDR3 is made up of 13 amino acids. For the CDR3, the DNA is TGCTTAGAACAGGTTCCTAGCACAGATACGCAGTATTTT. As protein: CLEQVPSTDTQYF.

This clone was seen only a few times. The sample has other DNA sequences that encode this CDR3 too. The CDR3 nucleotides are TGTGCCTGGAGTGTGGGGGGCTCTGGAAACACCATATATTTT. Translating it yields CAWSVGGSGNTIYF. The chain combines TRBV30 with TRBJ1-3; the D gene is possibly TRBD1 (5 bases). This CDR3 has 14 residues. Germline V gene data show CDR1 as GTSNPN and CDR2 as SVGIG (reference sequence). V was cut by 0 bases and J by 0 bases, with 6 bases left in between.

Only one count was recorded for this clone. This chain joins TRBV2 and TRBJ2-1, with 7 bases that match TRBD2. The CDR3 has 12 residues. Germline assignment: CDR1 SNHLY and CDR2 FYNNEI. V trimming: 6 bases; J trimming: 7 bases; junction bases outside the gene matches: 3. The CDR3 region is CASSSSGNEQFF. The CDR3 region has the DNA TGTGCCAGCAGCTCTAGCGGAAATGAGCAGTTCTTC.

The V gene is TRBV2, the J gene TRBJ2-5; 7 positions match TRBD1. V lost 6 bases to trimming and J lost 2 bases; unmatched junction nucleotides: 12. The CDR3 runs 16 residues. CDR1 SNHLY and CDR2 FYNNEI come from the germline V gene. In nucleotides, the CDR3 is TGTGCCAGCAGCTCCCCGGGACAGCGCTTTCAAGAGACCCAGTACTTC. Translating it yields CASSSPGQRFQETQYF.

The V call is TRBV7-6, the J call TRBJ2-5, with D maybe TRBD1 (6 bases). Germline V gene lookup returns CDR1 SGHVS and CDR2 FNYEAQ. This CDR3 has 14 residues. V was cut by 8 bases and J by 5 bases, with 18 bases left in between. The DNA of the CDR3 is TGTGCCAGCCGTACGAGGGGGATGGGGGAGACCCAGTACTTC. Protein product: CASRTRGMGETQYF.

In DNA, the CDR3 is TGTGCCAGCAGCCAAGGACTAGCGGGTAACACAGATACGCAGTATTTT. This codes for CASSQGLAGNTDTQYF. The chain is built from TRBV14 and TRBJ2-3; 10 nucleotides line up with TRBD2. CDR1 and CDR2 (germline): SGHDN, FVKESK. V was pared by 1 base and J by 2 bases, with 3 bases of the junction left unmatched. CDR3 length: 16 amino acids.

This rearrangement joins TRBV5-4 to TRBJ2-3; TRBD2 is a possible D gene (6 bases). V was shortened by 2 bases and J by 5 bases, with 6 bases between the two germline ends. The CDR3 is 12 residues long. CDR1 is SGHNT and CDR2 is YYREEE in the germline V gene (reference sequence). Here the CDR3 DNA reads TGTGCCAGCAGCTTCGGGGGAGATACGCAGTATTTT. Translation gives CASSFGGDTQYF.

This chain joins TRBV24-1 and TRBJ2-5; TRBD2 aligns across 11 bases. Germline V lookup: CDR1 KGHDR, CDR2 SFDVKD. This CDR3 comprises 16 residues. V shed 9 bases, J shed 4 bases, and the junction held 12 bases outside the gene matches. The CDR3 region has the DNA TGTGCCACCGTATTAGCGGGAGGGCCTTGGGGAGAGACCCAGTACTTC. This sequence encodes CATVLAGGPWGETQYF.

The chain is built from TRBV3-1 (or the pseudogene TRBV3-2) and TRBJ2-7; D may be TRBD1 (6 bases). The V end lost 6 bases, the J end lost 6 bases, and 9 bases lay between the germline ends. The CDR3 covers 11 residues. Germline V gene sequence: CDR1 LGHDT, CDR2 YNNKEL (reference sequence). CDR3 residues: CASSLQGEQYF. DNA for the CDR3: TGTGCCAGCAGTTTACAGGGCGAGCAGTACTTC.

The V gene is TRBV7-9, the J gene TRBJ1-3, with TRBD1 matching over 8 bases. J gave up 3 bases and V 5 bases, and 6 bases lay outside the gene matches. The length of the CDR3 is 15 residues. The germline gives CDR1 SEHNR, CDR2 FQNEAQ (reference sequence). In DNA, the CDR3 is TGTGCCAGCAGCATGGACAGGGTAGTTGGAAACACCATATATTTT. Translation gives CASSMDRVVGNTIYF. Looking up the rest from reference TRBV7-9 and TRBJ1-3 gives the full variable domain: DTGVSQNPRHKITKRGQNVTFRCDPISEHNRLYWYRQTLGQGPEFLTYFQNEAQLEKSRLLSDRFSAERPKGSFSTLEIQRTEQGDSAMYLCASSMDRVVGNTIYFGEGSWLTVV.

The chain combines TRBV19 with TRBJ2-2, with TRBD2 matching over 8 bases. Germline values: CDR1 LNHDA, CDR2 SQIVND (reference sequence). Trimming removed 8 bases from V and 2 bases from J; junction bases left unmatched: 4. This CDR3 has 14 amino acids. CDR3 loop: CASQLAVNTGELFF. As DNA, the CDR3 is TGTGCCAGTCAACTAGCGGTTAACACCGGGGAGCTGTTTTTT.

The J gene is TRBJ2-7, the V gene TRBV6-5, with D tentatively TRBD1 (6 bases). This CDR3 spans 14 amino acids. V lost 6 bases and J lost 2, with 14 bases in between. CDR1 is MNHEY, CDR2 SVGAGI, per germline. CDR3 sequence (DNA): TGTGCCAGCAGCCTCCAGGGGCTAACCTACGAGCAGTACTTC. Its protein is CASSLQGLTYEQYF.

CDR3 sequence (DNA): TGTGCCTGGAGAGGCAGGGGGGATTCACCCCTCCACTTT. It encodes CAWRGRGDSPLHF. The genes are TRBV30 and TRBJ1-6, with TRBD1 matching 7 bases. The J segment lost 8 bases and the V segment lost 3 bases, leaving 4 bases of the junction unmatched. CDR1 and CDR2 (germline): GTSNPN, SVGIG (reference sequence). CDR3 length: 13 residues.

This chain links TRBV3-1 (or the pseudogene TRBV3-2) with TRBJ2-3; TRBD2 aligns across 7 bases. This CDR3 is 14 amino acids long. V was pared by 3 bases and J by 3 bases, with 3 bases of the junction left unmatched. The germline CDR1 and CDR2 sequences are LGHDT and YNNKEL (reference sequence). CDR3 in amino acids: CASSQGGITDTQYF. In DNA form, the CDR3 reads TGTGCCAGCAGCCAGGGAGGGATTACAGATACGCAGTATTTT.

In this sample, this clone turned up once. V is TRBV6-5 and J is TRBJ2-1; D remains unclear. The germline V and J ends were trimmed by 6 bases and 4 bases, with 4 bases remaining between them. This CDR3 region has 11 residues. Germline CDR1 MNHEY, CDR2 SVGAGI. In nucleotides, the CDR3 is TGTGCCAGCAGAACTTACAATGAGCAGTTCTTC. It translates to CASRTYNEQFF.

V usage is TRBV7-2 and J usage is TRBJ2-1; a possible D gene is TRBD1 (6 bases). The germline gives CDR1 SGHTA, CDR2 FQGNSA. Trimming took 2 bases from V and 7 from J, leaving 18 bases between them. This CDR3 spans 16 amino acids. The CDR3 spells CASSLTTGLSGNEQFF. Here the CDR3 DNA reads TGTGCCAGCAGCTTAACTACAGGGTTATCGGGAAATGAGCAGTTCTTC.

V gene TRBV6-5 combines with J gene TRBJ2-1, with D tentatively TRBD1 (5 bases). The germline gives CDR1 MNHEY, CDR2 SVGAGI. The CDR3 is 14 amino acids. V lost 7 bases, J lost 7 bases, and 17 bases lay in between. CDR3 DNA: TGTGCCAGCACCCCCACCTTTAGGGGAAATGAGCAGTTCTTC. Translating it yields CASTPTFRGNEQFF.

The chain has TRBV24-1 and TRBJ2-3; TRBD2 is a possible D gene (5 bases). CDR1 is KGHDR and CDR2 is SFDVKD in the germline V gene. The CDR3 spans 16 residues. Between the trimmed V and J ends, which lost 4 bases and 0 bases, there was a span of 13 bases. CDR3 nucleotides: TGTGCCACCAGTGAGGCCGGGAAAGGAAGCACAGATACGCAGTATTTT. It encodes CATSEAGKGSTDTQYF.

The chain recombines TRBV19 with TRBJ1-5; perhaps TRBD1 as D (6 bases). Trimming took off 5 bases at V and 8 bases at J, with 10 bases between the two ends. Germline-derived CDR1 and CDR2 are LNHDA and SQIVND (reference sequence). The CDR3 consists of 12 residues. In DNA, the CDR3 is TGTGCCAGTAGTCTTCGACAGGAGCCCCAGCATTTT. Translation gives CASSLRQEPQHF.

The chain recombines TRBV5-5 with TRBJ2-7; TRBD1 agrees at 11 bases. This CDR3 is built from 15 residues. The germline CDR1 and CDR2 sequences are SGHKS and YYEKEE (reference sequence). The ends lost 2 bases at V and 2 bases at J; junction bases unmatched: 3. The DNA for the CDR3 is TGTGCCAGCAGCTTTGGACAGGGGGCCACCTACGAGCAGTACTTC. Amino acid sequence: CASSFGQGATYEQYF.